These 24 T cell receptor beta chains originate from one sample sequenced in a study of T cells after yellow fever vaccination. TCRdb passed the 5' RACE reads through MiXCR, listing each CDR3 protein once. The table includes some 500,000 distinct CDR3 sequences, roughly 13% detected once. Material: PBMCs, obtained on the day of the yellow fever booster vaccination. These receptors were taken from a man aged 30 to 39 who received the YFV17D yellow fever vaccine.

This clonotype was counted between two and nine times. The chain couples TRBV4-1 to TRBJ2-7, with 7 bases identical to TRBD2. The CDR3 is 16 amino acids. Germline trimming cut 0 bases from V and 1 base from J; bases unmatched to any gene: 6. Looked up from germline, CDR1 is MGHRA and CDR2 is YSYEKL. CDR3 DNA: TGCGCCAGCAGCCAAGAAACCGGGAGGACTTCCTACGAGCAGTACTTC. It codes for CASSQETGRTSYEQYF.

This clonotype was detected many times. This chain uses TRBV28 with TRBJ2-1; TRBD2 might be the D (5 bases). The germline V and J ends were trimmed by 3 bases and 8 bases, with 17 bases remaining between them. Germline CDR1 and CDR2: MDHEN and SYDVKM. The CDR3 sequence is 15 residues long. The CDR3 DNA reads as TGTGCCAGCAGTTTGCCCGTACTAGGAGGCGATGAGCAGTTCTTC. Residues: CASSLPVLGGDEQFF. The variable domain in full, completed from reference TRBV28 and TRBJ2-1, reads DVKVTQSSRYLVKRTGEKVFLECVQDMDHENMFWYRQDPGLGLRLIYFSYDVKMKEKGDIPEGYSVSREKKERFSLILESASTNQTSMYLCASSLPVLGGDEQFFGPGTRLTVL.

The V call is TRBV20-1, the J call TRBJ2-1, with TRBD2 matching 15 bases. The V gene's germline CDR1 is DFQATT and CDR2 SNEGSKA (reference sequence). V lost 3 bases to trimming and J lost 5 bases; unmatched junction nucleotides: 8. This CDR3 region has 17 residues. CDR3 protein: CSARSPGLAGGHNEQFF. CDR3 nucleotides: TGCAGTGCTAGGAGTCCGGGACTAGCGGGAGGCCACAATGAGCAGTTCTTC.

The chain joins TRBV5-5 to TRBJ2-5; D unclear. In germline, CDR1 is SGHKS, CDR2 YYEKEE (reference sequence). The CDR3 is made up of 14 amino acids. V was pared by 5 bases and J by 2 bases, with 13 bases between. The CDR3 sequence: CASRPTTKQETQYF. CDR3 coding DNA: TGTGCCAGCAGGCCAACTACCAAACAAGAGACCCAGTACTTC. Filled out from reference TRBV5-5 and TRBJ2-5, the complete variable domain reads DAGVTQSPTHLIKTRGQQVTLRCSPISGHKSVSWYQQVLGQGPQFIFQYYEKEERGRGNFPDRFSARQFPNYSSELNVNALLLGDSALYLCASRPTTKQETQYFGPGTRLLVL.

This clonotype showed up just a few times. V usage is TRBV2 and J usage is TRBJ2-1; D possibly corresponds to TRBD1 (5 bases). The CDR3 consists of 13 residues. With 7 bases removed from V and 13 bases from J, the gap between germline ends came to 20 bases. CDR1 and CDR2 from the germline V gene are SNHLY and FYNNEI. The CDR3 DNA sequence: TGTGCCAGCACCGAAGTTTCTGACAGCACCCAGTTCTTC. This encodes CASTEVSDSTQFF.

This clonotype was found a few times. The chain is built from TRBV20-1 and TRBJ2-1; 9 positions agree with TRBD2. Trimming cost V 0 bases and J 5 bases; bases outside gene matches: 5. CDR1 DFQATT and CDR2 SNEGSKA come from the germline V gene (reference sequence). The CDR3 sequence is 15 residues long. This CDR3 reads CSARDYLAGNNEQFF. CDR3 DNA: TGCAGTGCTAGAGATTACCTAGCGGGGAACAATGAGCAGTTCTTC.

The rearrangement links TRBV29-1 to TRBJ2-1, with 13 positions matching TRBD2. With 4 bases clipped from V and 7 bases from J, the junction kept 4 bases outside the gene matches. Germline V gene lookup returns CDR1 SQVTM and CDR2 ANQGSEA. The CDR3 extends over 14 amino acids. DNA of the CDR3: TGCAGCGTTGCTGGACTAGCGGGAGTGAATGAGCAGTTCTTC. Amino acid sequence: CSVAGLAGVNEQFF.

This clonotype appeared a few times. This chain links TRBV20-1 with TRBJ2-7, with TRBD1 matching over 7 bases. V shed 6 bases and J 2 bases; nucleotides not matched to a gene: 7. Per the germline V gene, CDR1 is DFQATT and CDR2 is SNEGSKA (reference sequence). This CDR3 comprises 13 residues. Here the CDR3 DNA reads TGCAGTGCAATCCGGGACAGAACCTACGAGCAGTACTTC. This sequence encodes CSAIRDRTYEQYF.

This clonotype was seen a few times. The chain uses TRBV12-3 or TRBV12-4 and TRBJ2-7, with no clear D. The CDR3 runs 14 residues. Trimming removed 3 bases from V and 2 bases from J, with 11 bases in between. CDR3: CASSFRRETYEQYF. The CDR3 DNA reads TGTGCCAGCAGTTTCAGGAGAGAGACCTACGAGCAGTACTTC.

This rearrangement joins TRBV20-1 to TRBJ2-3; 7 nucleotides match TRBD2. CDR3 length: 12 residues. Germline V gene data show CDR1 as DFQATT and CDR2 as SNEGSKA (reference sequence). The ends lost 6 bases at V and 4 bases at J; junction bases unmatched: 4. The CDR3 region is CSAPTSSDTQYF. DNA of the CDR3: TGCAGTGCCCCGACTAGCTCAGATACGCAGTATTTT.

The chain is built from TRBV13 and TRBJ2-3; TRBD2 matches at 12 bases. Unmatched junction bases numbered 7, after V lost 4 bases and J lost 5 bases. Germline values: CDR1 PRHDT, CDR2 FYEKMQ (reference sequence). This CDR3 comprises 16 residues. CDR3: CASSSRLAGAGDTQYF. The CDR3, as DNA: TGTGCCAGCAGCTCGCGACTAGCGGGAGCCGGAGATACGCAGTATTTT. The full variable domain, with the rest looked up from reference TRBV13 and TRBJ2-3, is AAGVIQSPRHLIKEKRETATLKCYPIPRHDTVYWYQQGPGQDPQFLISFYEKMQSDKGSIPDRFSAQQFSDYHSELNMSSLELGDSALYFCASSSRLAGAGDTQYFGPGTRLTVL.

Only a few counts were recorded for this clonotype. This chain joins TRBV3-1 and TRBJ1-6, with D perhaps matching TRBD1 (5 bases). The V gene lost 4 bases and the J gene lost 8 bases, with 12 bases spanning the gap. The CDR3 extends over 14 amino acids. The germline CDR1 and CDR2 sequences are LGHDT and YNNKEL (reference sequence). The chain's CDR3 is CASSPSGGDSPLHF. The CDR3 DNA follows: TGTGCCAGCAGCCCCTCTGGGGGGGATTCACCCCTCCACTTT.

V is TRBV12-3 or TRBV12-4 and J is TRBJ2-1, with D unresolved. The CDR3 has 12 residues. Trimming pared 7 bases from V and 4 bases from J, leaving 8 bases between. The CDR3 region is CASNSGYNEQFF. CDR3 coding DNA: TGTGCCAGCAACTCAGGTTACAATGAGCAGTTCTTC.

This clonotype was seen a handful of times. CDR3 coding DNA: TGTGCCAGCAGCCCAAAGGTCGGAAATGAGCAGTTCTTC. This sequence encodes CASSPKVGNEQFF. This chain joins TRBV9 and TRBJ2-1; D remains unclear. Germline V CDR1 and CDR2: SGDLS, YYNGEE. The CDR3 is 13 amino acids. V lost 4 bases and J lost 7, with 12 bases in between. Based on the CDR3 plus reference TRBV9 and TRBJ2-1, the full variable domain is DSGVTQTPKHLITATGQRVTLRCSPRSGDLSVYWYQQSLDQGLQFLIQYYNGEERAKGNILERFSAQQFPDLHSELNLSSLELGDSALYFCASSPKVGNEQFFGPGTRLTVL.

The CDR3 spells CASSPMGTGISQPQHF. CDR3 nucleotide sequence: TGTGCCAGCAGCCCTATGGGGACAGGGATTAGCCAGCCCCAGCATTTT. V gene TRBV7-2 combines with J gene TRBJ1-5, with 9 positions matching TRBD1. V dropped 5 bases and J dropped 7; count of bases not matched to a gene: 12. Germline V gene lookup returns CDR1 SGHTA and CDR2 FQGNSA. The CDR3 spans 16 residues. The variable domain in full, with the rest retrieved from reference TRBV7-2 and TRBJ1-5, is GAGVSQSPSNKVTEKGKDVELRCDPISGHTALYWYRQSLGQGLEFLIYFQGNSAPDKSGLPSDRFSAERTGGSVSTLTIQRTQQEDSAVYLCASSPMGTGISQPQHFGDGTRLSIL.

This clonotype was detected only a few times. V gene TRBV25-1 combines with J gene TRBJ2-1; D remains unclear. Trimming took off 7 bases at V and 3 bases at J, with 10 bases between the two ends. Germline values: CDR1 MGHDK, CDR2 SYGVNS. The CDR3 extends over 13 amino acids. The CDR3 nucleotides read TGTGCCAGCACCAAGACGGACTACAATGAGCAGTTCTTC. Residues: CASTKTDYNEQFF.

V is TRBV27 and J is TRBJ2-1; the match to TRBD2 covers 10 bases. From germline, CDR1 is MNHEY and CDR2 SMNVEV (reference sequence). The J segment lost 10 bases and the V segment lost 5 bases, leaving 5 bases of the junction unmatched. This CDR3 comprises 13 residues. The CDR3 loop is CASSPGLAAEQFF. The CDR3 DNA sequence: TGTGCCAGCAGTCCTGGACTAGCGGCGGAGCAGTTCTTC.

The sample holds a few counts of this clonotype. This sequence joins TRBV7-2 and TRBJ1-1; TRBD1 might be the D (6 bases). CDR1 and CDR2 (germline): SGHTA, FQGNSA. V was shortened by 4 bases and J by 2 bases, with 17 bases between the two germline ends. This CDR3 has 16 residues. CDR3 sequence: CASSSPPGRGNTEAFF. CDR3 in DNA: TGTGCCAGCAGCTCCCCCCCCGGCAGGGGAAACACTGAAGCTTTCTTT.

The CDR3 protein is CSAHSGTGEDTQYF. CDR3 bases: TGCAGTGCACACTCCGGGACAGGGGAAGATACGCAGTATTTT. The chain links TRBV20-1 to TRBJ2-3; 10 nucleotides match TRBD1. The J segment lost 5 bases and the V segment lost 6 bases, leaving 8 bases of the junction unmatched. The CDR3 has 14 residues. Germline V CDR1 and CDR2: DFQATT, SNEGSKA (reference sequence).

This clonotype was found a few times. This sequence joins TRBV25-1 and TRBJ1-6; D may be TRBD1 (6 bases). The CDR3 loop spans 14 amino acids. With 5 bases removed from V and 8 bases from J, the gap between germline ends came to 13 bases. Germline CDR1 and CDR2: MGHDK and SYGVNS. In nucleotides, the CDR3 is TGTGCCAGCAGTTTGTGGACAGCTGATTCACCCCTCCACTTT. It yields the protein CASSLWTADSPLHF.

This clonotype was seen a few times. The rearrangement uses TRBV5-1 and TRBJ2-1, with 8 bases that match TRBD2. The CDR3 has 15 amino acids. In germline, CDR1 is SGHRS, CDR2 YFSETQ. V shed 1 base, J shed 3 bases, and the junction held 3 bases outside the gene matches. CDR3 in DNA: TGCGCCAGCAGCTTGACCCGGGAGGGCTACAATGAGCAGTTCTTC. It encodes CASSLTREGYNEQFF.

This clonotype came up a few times. This chain links TRBV19 with TRBJ2-7, with 13 bases identical to TRBD2. Losses at the gene ends were 3 bases for V and 5 bases for J; bases not matched to a gene: 4. This CDR3 spans 15 amino acids. Germline V lookup: CDR1 LNHDA, CDR2 SQIVND (reference sequence). The CDR3 loop is CASSILGLAGNEQYF. In nucleotides, the CDR3 is TGTGCCAGTAGTATCTTGGGACTAGCGGGAAACGAGCAGTACTTC. The full variable domain, its missing parts supplied by reference TRBV19 and TRBJ2-7, is DGGITQSPKYLFRKEGQNVTLSCEQNLNHDAMYWYRQDPGQGLRLIYYSQIVNDFQKGDIAEGYSVSREKKESFPLTVTSAQKNPTAFYLCASSILGLAGNEQYFGPGTRLTVT.

The chain employs TRBV5-5 and TRBJ2-2; the D gene is possibly TRBD2 (6 bases). Trimming took off 2 bases at V and 0 bases at J, with 11 bases between the two ends. Germline lookup yields CDR1 SGHKS and CDR2 YYEKEE (reference sequence). The CDR3 is 16 amino acids. The CDR3 nucleotides read TGTGCCAGCAGCTTAGGGCCGGGAGCGAACACCGGGGAGCTGTTTTTT. This sequence encodes CASSLGPGANTGELFF.

This clonotype showed up just a few times. The rearrangement links TRBV6-2 or TRBV6-3 to TRBJ1-5; 7 nucleotides match TRBD1. The germline CDR1 and CDR2 sequences are MNHEY and SVGEGT. CDR3 length equals 15 residues. Unmatched junction bases numbered 12, after V lost 5 bases and J lost 8 bases. CDR3 loop: CASSVDRSGRKPQHF. The CDR3, as DNA: TGTGCCAGCAGTGTGGACAGGAGCGGGAGAAAGCCCCAGCATTTT.